The 11 T cell receptor beta chains reported below all come from one sample, sequenced in a study of blood T cell repertoires in COVID-19. Libraries were prepared by immunoSEQ multiplex PCR; TCRdb keeps only in-frame clonotypes and omits some of them. The profile covers 75,000 to 90,000 clones, with 90% appearing a single time and 6.5% to 8.5% taken by the ten largest. Sequenced: peripheral blood. The source of these receptors is a man aged 18 to 29 with COVID-19, enrolled during active disease.

The chain employs TRBV6-6 and TRBJ2-7, with 9 bases that match TRBD1. Trimming at V came to 4 bases and at J to 4 bases, leaving 2 bases not matched to a gene. Germline assignment: CDR1 MNHNY and CDR2 SVGAGI (reference sequence). This CDR3 contains 13 residues. CDR3 bases: TGTGCCAGCAGTTGGGACAGGGTGTACGAGCAGTACTTC. Translated: CASSWDRVYEQYF.

J is TRBJ2-7 and V is TRBV4-3; 7 bases map to TRBD1. CDR1 is LGHNA and CDR2 is YSLEER in the germline V gene. The V gene end was trimmed by 3 bases and the J gene end by 5 bases; junction bases not matched to a gene: 10. The CDR3 is made up of 15 amino acids. The CDR3 sequence: CASSHQTGTADEQYF. The CDR3 DNA follows: TGCGCCAGCAGCCACCAAACCGGGACAGCGGACGAGCAGTACTTC.

The V call is TRBV10-3, the J call TRBJ1-2; 8 bases map to TRBD1. The CDR3 is made up of 15 amino acids. Germline V gene data show CDR1 as ENHRY and CDR2 as SYGVKD. V shed 6 bases, J shed 4 bases, and the junction held 10 bases outside the gene matches. CDR3 DNA sequence: TGTGCCATCAGCCAACGACAGGGGTCCCTCTATGGCTACACCTTC. Protein: CAISQRQGSLYGYTF.

The chain has TRBV30 and TRBJ1-3, with D hard to call. This CDR3 region has 16 residues. Deletions cut 1 base from V and 3 bases from J, with 16 bases between. Per germline, CDR1 GTSNPN and CDR2 SVGIG (reference sequence). In nucleotides, the CDR3 is TGTGCCTGGAGTGATGGACCGGGATTTTTTGGAAACACCATATATTTT. Residues: CAWSDGPGFFGNTIYF.

The table lists this clone with a few counts. The chain recombines TRBV4-1 with TRBJ2-7, with 16 bases matching TRBD2. V lost 3 bases, J lost 9 bases, and 5 bases stayed unmatched. This CDR3 spans 15 amino acids. CDR1 and CDR2 (germline): MGHRA, YSYEKL. CDR3 sequence reads: CASSQAGTSGRAQYF. The CDR3 nucleotides are TGCGCCAGCAGCCAGGCCGGGACTAGCGGGAGGGCGCAGTACTTC.

The rearrangement joins TRBV2 to TRBJ2-3; possibly TRBD2 for D (5 bases). Trimming stripped 8 bases from V and 5 bases from J, with 11 bases between. The germline V gene has CDR1 SNHLY and CDR2 FYNNEI. The CDR3 sequence is 12 residues long. The CDR3 loop reads CASGRGRDTQYF. Here the CDR3 DNA reads TGTGCCAGCGGCCGGGGTCGAGATACGCAGTATTTT.

This chain connects TRBV4-1 to TRBJ2-1, with TRBD2 matching 8 bases. The trim removed 1 base at V and 9 bases at J, leaving 5 bases unmatched. There are 14 residues in the CDR3. Germline CDR1 reads MGHRA; CDR2 reads YSYEKL. The DNA of the CDR3 is TGCGCCAGCAGCCAAGCGGGACTAGGGGGTGAGCAGTTCTTC. The encoded protein is CASSQAGLGGEQFF.

This sequence joins TRBV5-6 and TRBJ2-7; D is undetermined. The CDR3 runs 11 residues. Trimming removed 3 bases at V and 3 bases at J, with 4 bases between. Per the germline V gene, CDR1 is SGHDT and CDR2 is YYEEEE. The CDR3 DNA reads TGTGCCAGCAGCTCACTCTACGAGCAGTACTTC. Protein: CASSSLYEQYF.

This chain connects TRBV6-5 to TRBJ1-1; D perhaps matches TRBD1 (6 bases). Per germline, CDR1 MNHEY and CDR2 SVGAGI. Trimming removed 6 bases from V and 11 bases from J, with 16 bases in between. CDR3 length: 12 residues. The CDR3 DNA is TGTGCCAGCAGCGCCACAGGGTCTTGGGCTTTCTTT. Protein: CASSATGSWAFF.

A single count supports this clone. V is TRBV3-1 (or the pseudogene TRBV3-2) and J is TRBJ2-3, with 7 bases lining up with TRBD2. CDR1 LGHDT and CDR2 YNNKEL come from the germline V gene (reference sequence). V shed 4 bases, J shed 0 bases, and the junction held 4 bases outside the gene matches. The CDR3 spans 15 residues. The CDR3, as DNA: TGTGCCAGCAGCCGTGGGAGGGTTAGCACAGATACGCAGTATTTT. Its protein product is CASSRGRVSTDTQYF.

The CDR3 reads CASSYVAGRAYEQYF. CDR3 coding DNA: TGTGCCAGCAGTTACGTAGCGGGGCGAGCCTACGAGCAGTACTTC. This chain joins TRBV6-2 or TRBV6-3 and TRBJ2-7, with TRBD2 matching over 8 bases. Germline loops: CDR1 MNHEY, CDR2 SVGEGT. V shed 2 bases and J 2 bases; nucleotides not matched to a gene: 5. CDR3 length equals 15 residues.